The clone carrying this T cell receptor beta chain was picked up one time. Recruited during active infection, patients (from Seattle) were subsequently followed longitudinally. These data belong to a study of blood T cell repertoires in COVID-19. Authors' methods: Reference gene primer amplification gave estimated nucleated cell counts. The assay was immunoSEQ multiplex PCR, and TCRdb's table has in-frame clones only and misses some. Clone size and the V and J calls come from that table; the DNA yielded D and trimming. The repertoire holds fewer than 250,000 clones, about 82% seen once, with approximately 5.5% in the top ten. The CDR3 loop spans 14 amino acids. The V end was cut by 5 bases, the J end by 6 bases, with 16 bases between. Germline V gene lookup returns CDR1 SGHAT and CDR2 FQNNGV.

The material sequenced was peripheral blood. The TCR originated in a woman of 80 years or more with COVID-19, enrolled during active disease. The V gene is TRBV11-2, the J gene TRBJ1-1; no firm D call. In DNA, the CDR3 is TGTGCCAGCAGCCCCCGGGGTGGGGAGGCTGAAGCTTTCTTT. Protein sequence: CASSPRGGEAEAFF.